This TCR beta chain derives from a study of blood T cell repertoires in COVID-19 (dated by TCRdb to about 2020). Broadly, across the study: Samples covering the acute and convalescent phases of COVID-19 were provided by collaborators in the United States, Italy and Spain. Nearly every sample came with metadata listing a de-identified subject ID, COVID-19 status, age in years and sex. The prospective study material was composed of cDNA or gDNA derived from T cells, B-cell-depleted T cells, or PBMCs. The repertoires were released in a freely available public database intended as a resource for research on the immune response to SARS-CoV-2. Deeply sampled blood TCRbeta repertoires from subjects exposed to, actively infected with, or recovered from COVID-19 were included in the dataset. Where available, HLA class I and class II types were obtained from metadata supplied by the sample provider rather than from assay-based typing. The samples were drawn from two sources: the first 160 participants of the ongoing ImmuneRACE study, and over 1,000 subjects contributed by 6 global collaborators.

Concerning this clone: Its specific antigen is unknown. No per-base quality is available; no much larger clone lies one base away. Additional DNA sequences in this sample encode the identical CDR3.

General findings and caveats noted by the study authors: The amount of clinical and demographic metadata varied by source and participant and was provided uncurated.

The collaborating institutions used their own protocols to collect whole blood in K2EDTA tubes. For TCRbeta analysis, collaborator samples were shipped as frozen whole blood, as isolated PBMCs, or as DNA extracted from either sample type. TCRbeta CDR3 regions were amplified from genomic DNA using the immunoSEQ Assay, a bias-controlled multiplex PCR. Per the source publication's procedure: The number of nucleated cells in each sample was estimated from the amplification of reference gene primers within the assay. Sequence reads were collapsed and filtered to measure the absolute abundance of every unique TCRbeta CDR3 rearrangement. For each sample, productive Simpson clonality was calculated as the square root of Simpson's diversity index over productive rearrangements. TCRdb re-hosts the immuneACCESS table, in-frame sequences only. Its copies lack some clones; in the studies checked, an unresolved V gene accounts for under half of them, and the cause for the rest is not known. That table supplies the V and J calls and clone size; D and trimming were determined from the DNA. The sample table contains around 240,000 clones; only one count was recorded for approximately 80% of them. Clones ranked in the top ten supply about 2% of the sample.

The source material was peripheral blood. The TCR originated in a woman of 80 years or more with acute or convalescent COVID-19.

CDR3 region: CASSLTRAGNTGELFF. Here is the DNA: TGTGCCAGCAGCTTAACCCGAGCAGGGAACACCGGGGAGCTGTTTTTT. Recombination linked TRBV7-3 to TRBJ2-2, with the D gene not clear enough to name. As encoded in the germline V gene, CDR1 is SGHTA while CDR2 is FQGTGA. The CDR3 holds 16 amino acids from the cysteine to the phenylalanine. The DNA shown is the 48-base CDR3, in frame from base 1. Relative to germline, V is 0 bases shorter and J is 1 base shorter, with 9 bases between their ends.